The T cell receptor beta chain described here comes from a study of cytomegalovirus exposure and HLA in healthy donors. Study-level points and caveats: There were some V segments, including TRBV6-2 and TRBV6-3, excluded as indistinguishable. In a later analysis, a genetic analysis reported fewer productive-TCR N-insertions in an Asian-associated ancestry cluster than the cohort average. Reports indicated that the classifier achieved high specificity and sensitivity in diagnosing cytomegalovirus status. Despite most TCR sequences being rare, some public TCRs occurred in many donors.

With regard to this clone: Its antigen is currently unknown.

The study ran its PCR with 60 Vbeta and 13 Jbeta primers. Generated by immunoSEQ multiplex PCR, the TCRdb table keeps only in-frame clones and is missing some. Here the sample spans about 93,000 clones, about 82% being singletons. The CDR3 loop spans 15 amino acids. Trimming shortened V by 1 base and J by 4 bases, and 10 bases separated the two germline ends. Germline V gene lookup returns CDR1 LNHDA and CDR2 SQIVND (reference sequence). The sample taken for sequencing was PBMCs. The chain links TRBV19 to TRBJ1-4, with D uncertain. The clonotype was recovered from a young man in good health and CMV-seronegative. CDR3 sequence: CASSIGGVSNEKLFF. DNA for the CDR3: TGTGCCAGTAGTATAGGGGGAGTGAGTAATGAAAAACTGTTTTTT.